Included here is one T cell receptor beta chain sequence, with context. The antigen is not known. This sample stems from a study of shared clonotypes between healthy human individuals. Study in general: Each donor's CD4 naive and CD4 memory cells filled three plates apiece, CD8 naive two, and CD8 memory one. Notes on the study in general: A generally larger estimated richness was seen in naive subsets than in memory subsets.

The CDR3 has 15 amino acids. The germline V and J ends were trimmed by 1 base and 0 bases, with 9 bases remaining between them. Germline loops: CDR1 LGHNA, CDR2 YSLEER. Naive-designated CD8 cells lacked CD45RO, were positively enriched for CCR7, and omitted terminally differentiated effector memory CD45RA+ cells. The authors ran the assay at deep level. Assay used: immunoSEQ multiplex PCR; TCRdb lists only in-frame clones, some missing. The data hold about 1,800,000 clones, with 85% to 95% observed a single time. This receptor was obtained from a man aged 18-30 years in good health. The chain has TRBV4-3 and TRBJ1-2; D uncertain. Sequenced sample: naive CD8+ T cells sorted from blood. CDR3 loop: CASSQGLNANYGYTF. CDR3 sequence (DNA): TGCGCCAGCAGCCAAGGATTAAATGCTAACTATGGCTACACCTTC.